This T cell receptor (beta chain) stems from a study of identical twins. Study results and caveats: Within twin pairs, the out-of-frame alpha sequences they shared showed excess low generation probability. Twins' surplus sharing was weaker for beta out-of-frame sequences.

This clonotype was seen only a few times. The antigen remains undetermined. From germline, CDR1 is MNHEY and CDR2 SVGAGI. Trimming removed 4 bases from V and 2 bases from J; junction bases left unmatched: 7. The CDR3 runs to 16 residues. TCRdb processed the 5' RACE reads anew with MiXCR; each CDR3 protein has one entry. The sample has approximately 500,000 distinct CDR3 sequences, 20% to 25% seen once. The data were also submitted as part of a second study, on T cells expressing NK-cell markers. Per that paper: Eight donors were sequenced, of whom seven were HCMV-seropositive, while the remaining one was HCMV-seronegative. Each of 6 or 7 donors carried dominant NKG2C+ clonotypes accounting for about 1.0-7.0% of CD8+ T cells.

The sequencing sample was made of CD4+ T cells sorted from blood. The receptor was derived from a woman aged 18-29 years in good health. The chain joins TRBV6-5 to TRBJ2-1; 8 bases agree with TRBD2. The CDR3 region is CASSSLLAETYNEQFF. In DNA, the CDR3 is TGTGCCAGCAGTTCTTTACTAGCGGAGACCTACAATGAGCAGTTCTTC.